This T cell receptor (beta chain) is drawn from a study of graft-versus-host responses after intestinal transplantation. Study-level information: Transplants were multivisceral, liver-intestinal, or isolated intestinal.

Study-wide points: GvH clones turned up in recipient marrow; some had shown up first in ileum or blood. The study found high graft-versus-host to host-versus-graft clonal ratios in allografts of patients with graft-donor T cell macrochimerism. Declining HvG levels early post-transplant were linked to peak circulating GvH clone levels.

This table comes from immunoSEQ multiplex PCR, and its TCRdb copy is limited to in-frame clones, with some not included. The sample lists more than 95,000 clones, approximately 93% seen once, with less than 1.5% in the top ten. Note on this clone: The target antigen is unknown.

The CDR3 has 14 amino acids. Germline V gene lookup returns CDR1 SGHTA and CDR2 FQGNSA. V was shortened by 5 bases and J by 2 bases, with 13 bases between the two germline ends. The sequence derives from a human donor who received an intestinal transplant. The V call is TRBV7-2, the J call TRBJ2-7; D is unclear. Sequenced here: unstimulated CD8+ T cells sorted from spleen or lymph node cells, sampled before intestinal transplant. In DNA form, the CDR3 reads TGTGCCAGCAGCGAAACGAGCAGGCCCTACGAGCAGTACTTC. Residues: CASSETSRPYEQYF.